The T cell receptor beta chain under discussion was sequenced for a study of blood T cell repertoires in COVID-19. Study in general: Some COVID-19 samples were acute and others convalescent; all came from the United States, Italy and Spain. The analysed material was cDNA or gDNA that came from T cells, B-cell-depleted T cells, or PBMCs.

The germline V and J ends were trimmed by 0 bases and 10 bases, with 12 bases remaining between them. CDR1 is MNHEY, CDR2 SMNVEV, per germline (reference sequence). This CDR3 spans 13 amino acids. Produced via immunoSEQ multiplex PCR; TCRdb's table is partial and in-frame only. Of more than 150,000 clones listed, 80% to 90% are singletons. The TCR sequence derives from a woman in her 70s with acute or convalescent COVID-19. Material: peripheral blood. The chain joins TRBV27 to TRBJ1-2; D uncertain. The DNA of the CDR3 is TGTGCCAGCAGTTTATCGGTCACAGCCTACTACACCTTC. As protein: CASSLSVTAYYTF.